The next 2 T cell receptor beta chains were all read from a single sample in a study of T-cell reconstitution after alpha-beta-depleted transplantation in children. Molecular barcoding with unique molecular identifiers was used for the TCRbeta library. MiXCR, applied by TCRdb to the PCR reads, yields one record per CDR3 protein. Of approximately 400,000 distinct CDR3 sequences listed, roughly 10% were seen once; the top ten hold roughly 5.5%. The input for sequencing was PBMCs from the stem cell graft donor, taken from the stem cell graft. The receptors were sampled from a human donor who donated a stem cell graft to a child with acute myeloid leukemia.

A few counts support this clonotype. The CDR3 region has the DNA TGTGCCAGCTCACGGGATGGGACAGAGAATGAAAAACTGTTTTTT. Translating gives CASSRDGTENEKLFF. The gene calls are TRBV18 and TRBJ1-4; 7 positions agree with TRBD1. This CDR3 is 15 amino acids long. From germline, CDR1 is KGHSH and CDR2 LQKENI. V trimming: 4 bases; J trimming: 5 bases; junction bases outside the gene matches: 7.

The CDR3 DNA reads as TGTGCCAGCAGCTCTTGGACTAGCGGCTCCTACGAGCAGTACTTC. This translates into CASSSWTSGSYEQYF. J is TRBJ2-7 and V is TRBV7-6; 10 nucleotides line up with TRBD2. V lost 4 bases and J lost 0; bases outside the gene matches: 3. This CDR3 contains 15 residues. Germline V gives CDR1 SGHVS, CDR2 FNYEAQ.